Each of the 20 T cell receptor beta chains below was sequenced from the same sample in a study of shared clonotypes between healthy human individuals. The protocol was immunoSEQ multiplex PCR, while the TCRdb copy is restricted to in-frame clones and leaves out a portion. Of just over 2,000,000 clones in the sample, roughly 95% were seen once. The sample consisted of naive CD4+ T cells sorted from blood. The subset is: CD45RA+ positively selected. These receptors were obtained from a man between 18 and 35 years old in good health.

This clone was recorded once. V is TRBV28 and J is TRBJ2-4, with D perhaps TRBD2 (5 bases). Germline CDR1 is MDHEN and CDR2 is SYDVKM. The CDR3 has 15 residues. Trimming pared 3 bases from V and 0 bases from J, leaving 9 bases between. The CDR3 nucleotides read TGTGCCAGCAGTTTGCTGGGAGCAGCCAAAAACATTCAGTACTTC. It specifies CASSLLGAAKNIQYF.

With regard to this clone: A read error may produce the germline difference seen at one junction end. This chain links TRBV2 with TRBJ2-7; D uncertain. This CDR3 comprises 12 residues. Germline values: CDR1 SNHLY, CDR2 FYNNEI. The CDR3 loop is CASGEDSYEQYF. The DNA of the CDR3 is TGTGCCAGCGGTGAAGACTCCTACGAGCAGTACTTC. The variable domain in full, completed from reference TRBV2 and TRBJ2-7, reads EPEVTQTPSHQVTQMGQEVILRCVPISNHLYFYWYRQILGQKVEFLVSFYNNEISEKSEIFDDQFSVERPDGSNFTLKIRSTKLEDSAMYFCASGEDSYEQYFGPGTRLTVT.

This clone was detected once. The V call is TRBV25-1, the J call TRBJ2-7, with a weak D call TRBD1 (5 bases). The CDR3 runs 13 residues. Trimming pared 8 bases from V and 3 bases from J, leaving 14 bases between. CDR1 and CDR2 (germline): MGHDK, SYGVNS. CDR3 bases: TGTGCCAGCTCCCAGACAGAGATCTACGAGCAGTACTTC. It is translated as CASSQTEIYEQYF.

The chain combines TRBV4-1 with TRBJ2-1; 10 nucleotides align to TRBD2. Germline lookup yields CDR1 MGHRA and CDR2 YSYEKL. This CDR3 region has 17 residues. V shed 0 bases and J 8 bases; nucleotides not matched to a gene: 10. The CDR3 DNA sequence: TGCGCCAGCAGCCAAGATGGAAGCGGGGGGGCAAAGGATGAGCAGTTCTTC. This sequence encodes CASSQDGSGGAKDEQFF.

The CDR3 sequence: CASSEALHQPQHF. In nucleotides, the CDR3 is TGTGCCAGCAGTGAAGCGCTTCATCAGCCCCAGCATTTT. J is TRBJ1-5 and V is TRBV2, with D unclear. V was pared by 0 bases and J by 5 bases, with 5 bases between. This CDR3 spans 13 amino acids. CDR1 is SNHLY, CDR2 FYNNEI, per germline.

This chain connects TRBV7-9 to TRBJ1-2; D is unresolved. Trimming removed 5 bases from V and 0 bases from J, with 19 bases in between. This CDR3 contains 17 residues. The germline gives CDR1 SEHNR, CDR2 FQNEAQ (reference sequence). The chain's CDR3 is CASSTYPRTDANYGYTF. CDR3 DNA: TGTGCCAGCAGCACATATCCCAGGACGGACGCTAACTATGGCTACACCTTC.

This chain connects TRBV12-5 to TRBJ2-7, with 7 bases fitting TRBD1. CDR1 is LGHNT, CDR2 FRNRAP, per germline. V dropped 9 bases and J dropped 0; count of bases not matched to a gene: 11. The CDR3 extends over 15 amino acids. The CDR3 DNA reads TGTGCTAGAGACGGGGACAGAGTTTTCTCCTACGAGCAGTACTTC. Amino acids: CARDGDRVFSYEQYF.

The chain uses TRBV5-4 and TRBJ2-3; D is possibly TRBD1 or TRBD2 (5 bases each). Germline V gene sequence: CDR1 SGHNT, CDR2 YYREEE (reference sequence). The V gene lost 0 bases and the J gene lost 2 bases, with 10 bases spanning the gap. CDR3 length: 15 amino acids. CDR3 in DNA: TGTGCCAGCAGCTTGGGCAGGGACCTCACAGATACGCAGTATTTT. Translating it yields CASSLGRDLTDTQYF.

V and J are TRBV11-2 and TRBJ1-4; D is ambiguous. The CDR3 has 15 residues. Per the germline V gene, CDR1 is SGHAT and CDR2 is FQNNGV. Trimming shortened V by 0 bases and J by 4 bases, and 9 bases separated the two germline ends. CDR3 bases: TGTGCCAGCAGCTTAGACGGCCGCGATAATGAAAAACTGTTTTTT. It codes for CASSLDGRDNEKLFF.

This chain joins TRBV28 and TRBJ1-2; a possible D gene is TRBD1 (5 bases). The CDR3 runs 12 residues. Trimming pared 5 bases from V and 6 bases from J, leaving 10 bases between. CDR1 is MDHEN, CDR2 SYDVKM, per germline. CDR3 loop: CASSTLGDGYTF. CDR3 nucleotides: TGTGCCAGCAGTACATTGGGGGATGGCTACACCTTC.

CDR3 sequence (DNA): TGTGCCAGCAGCCAATCTAGGACAGGGGCCTACGAGCAGTACTTC. Protein: CASSQSRTGAYEQYF. V usage is TRBV16 and J usage is TRBJ2-7, with 9 bases that match TRBD1. The germline V gene has CDR1 KGHSY and CDR2 FQNENV. This CDR3 spans 15 amino acids. V shed 0 bases and J 2 bases; nucleotides not matched to a gene: 2.

V gene TRBV4-1 combines with J gene TRBJ2-4; TRBD2 aligns across 8 bases. Germline V gene lookup returns CDR1 MGHRA and CDR2 YSYEKL. CDR3 length equals 17 residues. The V and J ends lost 3 bases and 4 bases, in that order; junction bases with no gene match: 11. The CDR3 loop is CASSQESGGTTKNIQYF. CDR3 sequence (DNA): TGCGCCAGCAGCCAGGAGAGCGGGGGCACAACAAAAAACATTCAGTACTTC.

The rearrangement uses TRBV27 and TRBJ2-7, with TRBD1 as a possible D gene (5 bases). The CDR3 is made up of 15 amino acids. Trimming shortened V by 5 bases and J by 2 bases, and 16 bases separated the two germline ends. The germline gives CDR1 MNHEY, CDR2 SMNVEV (reference sequence). CDR3 in amino acids: CASSPMGQPTYEQYF. The DNA of the CDR3 is TGTGCCAGCAGTCCAATGGGGCAGCCAACCTACGAGCAGTACTTC.

This clone has ten or more counts. The V gene is TRBV4-1, the J gene TRBJ2-5; D not certain. V was clipped by 3 bases and J by 5 bases, with 19 bases between them. In germline, CDR1 is MGHRA, CDR2 YSYEKL. The CDR3 totals 16 residues. The CDR3 region is CASSQQKVSAPETQYF. The CDR3 DNA reads TGCGCCAGCAGCCAGCAAAAGGTCAGCGCGCCGGAGACCCAGTACTTC.

The V call is TRBV5-1, the J call TRBJ1-4; D remains ambiguous. V was pared by 0 bases and J by 0 bases, with 9 bases between. CDR1 is SGHRS and CDR2 is YFSETQ in the germline V gene. CDR3 length equals 16 residues. Here the CDR3 reads CASSLAAVATNEKLFF. For the CDR3, the DNA is TGCGCCAGCAGCTTGGCTGCAGTTGCAACTAATGAAAAACTGTTTTTT.

Comments on this clone: This specimen includes other DNA sequences encoding the same CDR3. V gene TRBV30 combines with J gene TRBJ1-1; maybe TRBD1 (5 bases). This CDR3 has 14 amino acids. Germline CDR1 reads GTSNPN; CDR2 reads SVGIG (reference sequence). The V and J ends lost 0 bases and 4 bases respectively, with 12 bases between them. The CDR3 region is CAWSVLRGGTEAFF. CDR3 nucleotides: TGTGCCTGGAGTGTACTTAGGGGCGGCACTGAAGCTTTCTTT.

The chain has TRBV9 and TRBJ2-5; TRBD2 matches at 9 bases. V was clipped by 3 bases and J by 3 bases; unmatched bases: 6. Germline V lookup: CDR1 SGDLS, CDR2 YYNGEE. The CDR3 is made up of 15 amino acids. The CDR3 loop reads CASSASGTSKETQYF. The CDR3 DNA reads TGTGCCAGCAGCGCATCCGGGACTAGCAAAGAGACCCAGTACTTC.

The chain couples TRBV28 to TRBJ1-2, with a possible D match to TRBD1 (6 bases). Germline-derived CDR1 and CDR2 are MDHEN and SYDVKM. V lost 5 bases to trimming and J lost 1 base, with 11 bases between them. This CDR3 comprises 14 residues. The CDR3 reads CASSQIQGNYGYTF. For the CDR3, the DNA is TGTGCCAGCAGTCAAATACAGGGTAACTATGGCTACACCTTC.

V gene TRBV6-4 combines with J gene TRBJ1-1, with TRBD1 matching 7 bases. There are 14 residues in the CDR3. Trimming cost V 3 bases and J 1 base; bases outside gene matches: 2. CDR1 and CDR2 (germline): MRHNA, SNTAGT. The CDR3 region has the DNA TGTGCCAGCAGTGAGACAGGGAGGAACACTGAAGCTTTCTTT. Translating it yields CASSETGRNTEAFF.

The V and J genes are TRBV4-1 and TRBJ2-7; D is uncertain. CDR1 is MGHRA, CDR2 YSYEKL, per germline. The CDR3 totals 14 residues. With 1 base removed from V and 4 bases from J, the gap between germline ends came to 11 bases. CDR3 residues: CASSQGGVAYEQYF. The CDR3 DNA is TGCGCCAGCAGCCAAGGTGGGGTCGCGTACGAGCAGTACTTC.